One sample yielded the 6 T cell receptor beta chains listed below, sequenced in a study of blood T cell repertoires in COVID-19. Only in-frame clones appear in the TCRdb table, and some are missing; sequencing was by immunoSEQ multiplex PCR. Among some 170,000 clones, approximately 93% were seen once, and the ten largest hold 2%. The material sequenced was peripheral blood. Receptors were obtained from a woman aged 55 to 70 with COVID-19, enrolled during active disease.

This clone is a singleton in its sample. This rearrangement joins TRBV5-6 to TRBJ1-2; 8 nucleotides match TRBD1. This CDR3 is 12 amino acids long. J gave up 6 bases and V 3 bases, and 1 base lay outside the gene matches. The V gene's germline CDR1 is SGHDT and CDR2 YYEEEE. DNA for the CDR3: TGTGCCAGCAGCTCAGGGGGCGATGGCTACACCTTC. Encoded protein: CASSSGGDGYTF.

This chain connects TRBV4-3 to TRBJ1-2; D not resolved. V was trimmed by 4 bases and J by 4 bases, leaving 19 bases between them. CDR1 is LGHNA, CDR2 YSLEER, per germline. This CDR3 has 16 amino acids. CDR3 nucleotides: TGCGCCAGCAGCCTGGAGTTACGGGATCCTCTCTATGGCTACACCTTC. Amino acids: CASSLELRDPLYGYTF.

The chain recombines TRBV5-1 with TRBJ2-7; maybe TRBD1 (6 bases). The CDR3 is 14 residues long. CDR1 is SGHRS, CDR2 YFSETQ, per germline. Trimming removed 0 bases from V and 1 base from J, with 8 bases in between. CDR3 sequence (DNA): TGCGCCAGCAGCTTGGTGACAGGTTCCTACGAGCAGTACTTC. Translated, it gives CASSLVTGSYEQYF.

Comment on this clone: Other DNA sequences within the sample encode an identical CDR3. V gene TRBV11-1 combines with J gene TRBJ1-2; TRBD1 matches 7 bases. V trimming: 5 bases; J trimming: 5 bases; junction bases outside the gene matches: 11. CDR1 and CDR2 from the germline V gene are SGHAT and FQDESV (reference sequence). This CDR3 comprises 15 residues. The DNA of the CDR3 is TGTGCCAGCAGCACCCCGGGTGGGACAGAATATGGCTACACCTTC. It specifies CASSTPGGTEYGYTF.

The J gene is TRBJ1-2, the V gene TRBV18; weak D call: TRBD1 (5 bases). This CDR3 is 15 amino acids long. V was trimmed by 3 bases and J by 2 bases, leaving 13 bases between them. Per the germline V gene, CDR1 is KGHSH and CDR2 is LQKENI. The CDR3 region has the DNA TGTGCCAGCTCACCCCCGGGACTCACAAACTATGGCTACACCTTC. This codes for CASSPPGLTNYGYTF.

The chain couples TRBV12-3 or TRBV12-4 to TRBJ1-5, with D tentatively TRBD1 (5 bases). The V end was cut by 3 bases, the J end by 5 bases, with 8 bases between. The CDR3 is 13 amino acids. This CDR3 is CASSFSTDQPQHF. CDR3 sequence (DNA): TGTGCCAGCAGTTTTTCGACAGATCAGCCCCAGCATTTT.